This paragraph covers one T cell receptor (beta chain) sequence. The data originate from a study of cytomegalovirus exposure and HLA in healthy donors. Both 60 Vbeta primers and 13 Jbeta primers went into the PCR. Using immunoSEQ multiplex PCR, the repertoire was profiled, and TCRdb retains in-frame clones only, with some absent. The table shows fewer than 60,000 clones, with roughly 77% occurring only once. V was cut by 1 base and J by 7 bases, with 20 bases left in between. The germline V gene has CDR1 MGHRA and CDR2 YSYEKL. CDR3 size: 16 residues. The rearrangement links TRBV4-1 to TRBJ2-7; the D gene is possibly TRBD2 (7 bases). The clonotype comes from a woman in her forties in good health and CMV-seropositive. The material sequenced was PBMCs. This chain's CDR3 is CASSQAPVRGAREQYF. For the CDR3, the DNA is TGCGCCAGCAGCCAAGCTCCCGTCCGGGGGGCCCGTGAGCAGTACTTC.